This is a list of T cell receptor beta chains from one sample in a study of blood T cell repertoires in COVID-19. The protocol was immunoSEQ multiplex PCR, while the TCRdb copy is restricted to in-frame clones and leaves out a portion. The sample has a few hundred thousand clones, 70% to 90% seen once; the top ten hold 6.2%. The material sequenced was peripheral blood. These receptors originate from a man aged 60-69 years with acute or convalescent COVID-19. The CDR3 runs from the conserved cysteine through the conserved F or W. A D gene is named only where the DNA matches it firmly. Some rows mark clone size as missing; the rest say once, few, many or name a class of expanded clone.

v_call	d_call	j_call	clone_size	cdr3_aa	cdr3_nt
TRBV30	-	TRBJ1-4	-	CALGLESGKLFF	TGTGCCTTGGGACTGGAGTCCGGAAAACTGTTTTTT
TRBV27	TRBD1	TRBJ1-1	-	CASTGQGAGNTEAFF	TGTGCCAGCACCGGGCAGGGGGCGGGAAACACTGAAGCTTTCTTT
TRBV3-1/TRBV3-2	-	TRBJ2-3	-	CASSQALTPTDTQYF	TGTGCCAGCAGCCAAGCCCTGACACCCACAGATACGCAGTATTTT
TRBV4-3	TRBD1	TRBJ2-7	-	CASSHFKGQGADEQYF	TGCGCCAGCAGCCACTTTAAAGGACAGGGGGCGGACGAGCAGTACTTC
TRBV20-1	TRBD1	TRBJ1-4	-	CSASGQGAEKLFF	TGCAGTGCTAGTGGACAGGGCGCCGAAAAACTGTTTTTT
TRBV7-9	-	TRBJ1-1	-	CASSWSTNTEAFF	TGTGCCAGCAGCTGGAGCACGAACACTGAAGCTTTCTTT
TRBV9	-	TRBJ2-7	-	CASSPQSGLSYEQYF	TGTGCCAGCAGCCCCCAGTCAGGGCTGTCCTACGAGCAGTACTTC
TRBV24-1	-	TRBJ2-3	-	CATSDPSTQYF	TGTGCCACCAGTGATCCTAGTACGCAGTATTTT
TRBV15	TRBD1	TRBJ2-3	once	CATSTRGNTDTQYF	TGTGCCACCAGCACCAGGGGGAACACAGATACGCAGTATTTT
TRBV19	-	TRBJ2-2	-	CASSIEAGTANTGELFF	TGTGCCAGTAGTATAGAAGCGGGCACGGCAAACACCGGGGAGCTGTTTTTT
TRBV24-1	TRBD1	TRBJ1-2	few	CATSDGDRLYGYTF	TGTGCCACCAGTGATGGGGACAGGCTCTATGGCTACACCTTC
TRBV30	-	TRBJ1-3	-	CAWTLDSSGNTIYF	TGTGCCTGGACCCTCGATAGCTCTGGAAACACCATATATTTT
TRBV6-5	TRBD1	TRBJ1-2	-	CASSSQGANGYTF	TGTGCCAGCAGTTCTCAGGGGGCGAACGGCTACACCTTC
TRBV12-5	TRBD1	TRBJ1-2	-	CASGLEGTVSGYTF	TGTGCTAGTGGTTTGGAGGGGACAGTCTCCGGCTACACCTTC
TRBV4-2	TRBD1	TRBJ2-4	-	CASSQATNRGLAKNIQYF	TGTGCCAGCAGCCAAGCAACAAACAGGGGGTTAGCCAAAAACATTCAGTACTTC
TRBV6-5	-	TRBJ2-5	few	CASNQGGETQYF	TGTGCCAGCAACCAGGGGGGAGAGACCCAGTACTTC
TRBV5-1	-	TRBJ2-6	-	CASSRGGPGANVLTF	TGCGCCAGCAGCAGGGGGGGACCTGGGGCCAACGTCCTGACTTTC
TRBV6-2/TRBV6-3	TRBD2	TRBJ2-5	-	CASSLAGGLGETQYF	TGTGCCAGCAGTCTAGCGGGAGGGCTTGGAGAGACCCAGTACTTC
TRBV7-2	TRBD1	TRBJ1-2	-	CASSLGRTGALSYTF	TGTGCCAGCAGCTTAGGCAGGACAGGCGCCTTGAGCTACACCTTC
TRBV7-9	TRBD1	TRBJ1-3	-	CASSRDRGSTGNTIYF	TGTGCCAGCAGCCGGGACAGGGGAAGCACTGGAAACACCATATATTTT
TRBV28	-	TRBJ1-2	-	CASISGAYGYTF	TGTGCCAGCATATCGGGAGCCTATGGCTACACCTTC
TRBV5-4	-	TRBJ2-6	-	CASSLERVLTF	TGTGCCAGCAGCTTGGAGCGCGTCCTGACTTTC
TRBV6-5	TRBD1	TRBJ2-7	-	CASSYFPTGTRYEQYF	TGTGCCAGCAGTTACTTTCCGACAGGGACGAGATACGAGCAGTACTTC
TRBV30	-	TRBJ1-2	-	CAMESQARGVAGYTF	TGTGCCATGGAGAGCCAAGCCAGGGGAGTTGCTGGCTACACCTTC
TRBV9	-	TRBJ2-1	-	CASSVEVGDFYNEQFF	TGTGCCAGCAGCGTAGAAGTGGGGGACTTCTACAATGAGCAGTTCTTC
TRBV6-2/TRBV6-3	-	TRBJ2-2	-	CASSYGSTRAGELFF	TGTGCCAGCAGTTACGGGTCAACCCGGGCCGGGGAGCTGTTTTTT
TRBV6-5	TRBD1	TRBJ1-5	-	CASSPGTGANQPQHF	TGTGCCAGCAGCCCCGGGACAGGGGCCAATCAGCCCCAGCATTTT
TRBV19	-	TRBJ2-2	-	CASSIPPDTGELFF	TGTGCCAGTAGTATCCCCCCGGACACCGGGGAGCTGTTTTTT
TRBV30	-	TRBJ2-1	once	CAWSVRVGTSYNEQFF	TGTGCCTGGAGTGTACGGGTCGGAACCTCCTACAATGAGCAGTTCTTC
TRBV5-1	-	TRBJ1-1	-	CASSLGQANTEAFF	TGCGCCAGCAGCTTGGGGCAGGCGAACACTGAAGCTTTCTTT
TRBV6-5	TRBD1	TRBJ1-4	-	CASSTRQGKEKLFF	TGTGCCAGCAGCACTCGACAGGGGAAGGAAAAACTGTTTTTT
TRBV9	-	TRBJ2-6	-	CASSAPRGANSGANVLTF	TGTGCCAGCAGCGCACCCAGGGGGGCGAACTCTGGGGCCAACGTCCTGACTTTC
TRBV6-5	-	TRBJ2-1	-	CASSYSGSNEQFF	TGTGCCAGCAGTTACTCCGGGAGCAATGAGCAGTTCTTC
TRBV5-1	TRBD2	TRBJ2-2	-	CASSLAQLAGVRTGELFF	TGCGCCAGCAGCTTGGCCCAACTAGCGGGAGTGAGGACCGGGGAGCTGTTTTTT
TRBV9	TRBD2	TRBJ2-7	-	CASSLRDYSYEQYF	TGTGCCAGCAGCCTCCGGGACTATTCCTACGAGCAGTACTTC
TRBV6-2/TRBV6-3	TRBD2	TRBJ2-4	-	CASSYPGGREDVKNIQYF	TGTGCCAGCAGTTATCCGGGGGGGCGGGAGGACGTCAAAAACATTCAGTACTTC
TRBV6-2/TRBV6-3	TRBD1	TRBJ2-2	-	CASSYNRGLDTGELFF	TGTGCCAGCAGTTACAACAGGGGGCTCGACACCGGGGAGCTGTTTTTT
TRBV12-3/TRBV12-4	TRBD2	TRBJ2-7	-	CASRVAGTYEQYF	TGTGCCAGTCGAGTAGCGGGAACCTACGAGCAGTACTTC
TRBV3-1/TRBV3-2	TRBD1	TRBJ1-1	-	CASTQQGQNTEAFF	TGTGCCAGCACACAACAGGGGCAGAACACTGAAGCTTTCTTT
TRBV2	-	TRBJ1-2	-	CASRTDMDGYTF	TGTGCCAGCAGGACAGATATGGATGGCTACACCTTC
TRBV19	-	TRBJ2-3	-	CASSIGAGGTDTQYF	TGTGCCAGTAGTATTGGGGCAGGGGGCACAGATACGCAGTATTTT
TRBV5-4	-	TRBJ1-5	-	CASSVDRKDQPQHF	TGTGCCAGCAGCGTAGACAGGAAAGATCAGCCCCAGCATTTT
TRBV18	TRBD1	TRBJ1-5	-	CASSPTGAISNQPQHF	TGTGCCAGCTCACCTACAGGGGCCATTAGCAATCAGCCCCAGCATTTT
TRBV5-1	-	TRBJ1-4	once	CASSPRTDGSEKLFF	TGCGCCAGCAGCCCACGGACAGACGGGTCTGAAAAACTGTTTTTT
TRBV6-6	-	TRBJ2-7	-	CASSYSADEQYF	TGTGCCAGCAGTTACTCCGCAGACGAGCAGTACTTC
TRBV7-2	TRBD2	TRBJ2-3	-	CASSPGLAGGPADTQYF	TGTGCCAGCAGCCCCGGACTAGCGGGAGGGCCAGCAGATACGCAGTATTTT
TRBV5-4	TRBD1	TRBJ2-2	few	CASSPGQGGNTGELFF	TGTGCCAGCAGCCCAGGACAGGGTGGGAACACCGGGGAGCTGTTTTTT
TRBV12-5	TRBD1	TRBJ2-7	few	CASGAGDSMTYEQYF	TGTGCTAGTGGTGCCGGGGACAGTATGACCTACGAGCAGTACTTC
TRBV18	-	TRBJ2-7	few	CASSPRLGGSHEQYF	TGTGCCAGCTCACCTCGTTTAGGGGGTTCCCACGAGCAGTACTTC